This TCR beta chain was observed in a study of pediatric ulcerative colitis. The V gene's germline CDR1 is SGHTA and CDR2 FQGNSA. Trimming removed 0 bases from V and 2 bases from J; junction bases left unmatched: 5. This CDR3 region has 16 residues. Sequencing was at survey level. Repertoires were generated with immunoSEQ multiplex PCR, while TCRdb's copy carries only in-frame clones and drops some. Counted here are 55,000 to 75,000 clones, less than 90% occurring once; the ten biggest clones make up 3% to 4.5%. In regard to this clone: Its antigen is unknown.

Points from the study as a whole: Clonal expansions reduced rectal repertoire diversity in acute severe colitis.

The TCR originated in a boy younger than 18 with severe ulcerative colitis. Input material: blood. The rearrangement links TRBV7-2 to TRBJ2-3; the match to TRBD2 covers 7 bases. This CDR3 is CASSLAGGRLTDTQYF. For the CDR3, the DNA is TGTGCCAGCAGCTTAGCGGGGGGGAGGCTCACAGATACGCAGTATTTT. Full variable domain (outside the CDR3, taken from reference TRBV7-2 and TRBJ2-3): GAGVSQSPSNKVTEKGKDVELRCDPISGHTALYWYRQSLGQGLEFLIYFQGNSAPDKSGLPSDRFSAERTGGSVSTLTIQRTQQEDSAVYLCASSLAGGRLTDTQYFGPGTRLTVL.